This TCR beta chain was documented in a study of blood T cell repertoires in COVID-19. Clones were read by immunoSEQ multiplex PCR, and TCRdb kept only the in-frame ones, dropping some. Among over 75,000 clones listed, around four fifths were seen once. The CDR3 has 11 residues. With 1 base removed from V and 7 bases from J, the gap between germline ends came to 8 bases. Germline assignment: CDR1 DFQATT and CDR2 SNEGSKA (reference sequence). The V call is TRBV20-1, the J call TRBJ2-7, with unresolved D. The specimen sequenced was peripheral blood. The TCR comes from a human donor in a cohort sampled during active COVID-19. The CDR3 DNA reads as TGCAGTGCTAGAGGTCCGGAGGAGCAGTACTTC. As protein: CSARGPEEQYF.